A selection of T cell receptor beta chains follows, all from one sample in a study of Ad26.COV2.S vaccination and SARS-CoV-2 variants. Some clones are missing from TCRdb's copy, which holds only in-frame ones; the method was immunoSEQ multiplex PCR. The sample contains about 480,000 clones, roughly 85% of which appear only once. The sample was peripheral blood, taken in a trial of Ad26.COV2.S vaccine versus placebo. The receptors shown here come from a person aged 18-60 years who received the Ad26.COV2.S COVID-19 vaccine or a placebo. Both conserved end residues are part of each CDR3. The D gene is left open where the match is weak.

V	D	J	CDR3	DNA
TRBV9	TRBD2	TRBJ2-2	CASSVGTSGSRNTGELFF	TGTGCCAGCAGCGTAGGAACTAGCGGGAGCCGGAACACCGGGGAGCTGTTTTTT
TRBV7-2	NA	TRBJ2-6	CASSPLGGTSGANVLTF	TGTGCCAGCAGCCCCCTTGGGGGGACCTCTGGGGCCAACGTCCTGACTTTC
TRBV10-1	NA	TRBJ1-1	CATPPEGAEAFF	TGCGCCACCCCCCCAGAGGGGGCTGAAGCTTTCTTT
TRBV2	NA	TRBJ2-7	CASSTGAPTYEQYF	TGTGCCAGCAGTACCGGGGCCCCCACCTACGAGCAGTACTTC
TRBV6-2/TRBV6-3	NA	TRBJ1-1	CASSVSQNTEAFF	TGTGCCAGCAGCGTCAGCCAGAACACTGAAGCTTTCTTT
TRBV29-1	NA	TRBJ2-1	CSVTEGAGEQFF	TGCAGCGTCACGGAGGGTGCGGGTGAGCAGTTCTTC
TRBV9	NA	TRBJ2-7	CASSVAPGPYEQYF	TGTGCCAGCAGCGTAGCCCCGGGCCCCTACGAGCAGTACTTC
TRBV28	NA	TRBJ1-2	CASSLGDLFYTF	TGTGCCAGCAGTTTGGGCGACCTCTTCTACACCTTC
TRBV11-3	TRBD2	TRBJ2-1	CASSLGGSQNEQFF	TGTGCCAGCAGCTTAGGCGGGAGTCAAAATGAGCAGTTCTTC
TRBV6-6	TRBD1	TRBJ1-3	CASSRGQGNTIYF	TGTGCCAGCAGCAGGGGACAGGGAAACACCATATATTTT